This T cell receptor (beta chain) was recovered during a study of shared clonotypes between healthy human individuals. The CDR3 extends over 15 amino acids. With V trimmed by 5 bases and J by 3 bases, 7 bases remained unmatched. Germline V gene lookup returns CDR1 SGHTA and CDR2 FQGNSA. This clone was seen a handful of times. Clones were sequenced by immunoSEQ multiplex PCR, and TCRdb holds only the in-frame ones, with some missing. Of about 2,500,000 clones in the sample, approximately 92% were seen once. The clonotype originates from a man aged 18 to 30 in good health. Specimen: naive CD4+ T cells sorted from blood. Subset denoted: CD45RA+ positively selected. This chain connects TRBV7-2 to TRBJ1-2; 9 bases map to TRBD1. CDR3 residues: CASSPRTGEDYGYTF. As DNA, the CDR3 is TGTGCCAGCAGCCCGCGGACAGGGGAGGACTATGGCTACACCTTC.